This T cell receptor (beta chain) was observed in a study of T cell repertoires in aging, cancer and after chemotherapy. As for the study in general: Over several months to years, re-sampled healthy donor repertoires clearly shared clones.

Turning to this clonotype: Its antigen is unidentified.

Germline V gene lookup returns CDR1 LNHDA and CDR2 SQIVND (reference sequence). V lost 5 bases and J 3 bases, leaving 14 bases between the germline ends. The CDR3 is made up of 15 amino acids. Study-wide results and limits: Untreated cancer patients had significantly lower blood TCR diversity than age-matched healthy donors. Rebound thymic output was suggested by rising median generation probability during chemotherapy in each cancer cohort.

A mixed TRB-A/B primer pool amplified rearranged TRB by multiplex touch-down PCR. TCRdb itself ran the multiplex PCR reads through MiXCR, one entry per CDR3 protein. In the table there are some 9,200 distinct CDR3 sequences, around 57% of which are singletons. Peripheral blood genomic DNA, not sorted cells or RNA, was the template. The rearrangement links TRBV19 to TRBJ1-5; weak D call: TRBD1 (5 bases). Sequenced input: blood. The sequence was obtained from a human donor in good health. The CDR3 spells CASSAPGRFNQPQHF. DNA for the CDR3: TGTGCCAGTAGTGCCCCAGGGAGGTTCAATCAGCCCCAGCATTTT.